The next 14 T cell receptor beta chains were all read from a single sample in a study of blood T cells in healthy people across ages. Combining a sample-barcoded 5' primer with a J-beta primer mix, a second PCR ran for roughly 7 to 12 cycles. TCRdb analysed the 5' RACE reads with MiXCR anew, one entry per CDR3 protein. This sample has around 1,000,000 distinct CDR3 sequences, with 20% to 25% found just once. This same sample was also part of a study on T cells of mothers and their children.

Sequencing input: blood. Receptors originate from a girl aged 2-10 years in good health.

The rearrangement uses TRBV12-3 or TRBV12-4 and TRBJ1-1; 9 nucleotides line up with TRBD1. The trim removed 2 bases at V and 0 bases at J, leaving 1 base unmatched. The CDR3 sequence is 15 residues long. In DNA form, the CDR3 reads TGTGCCAGCAGTTTAAGGACAGGGGTGAACACTGAAGCTTTCTTT. Protein product: CASSLRTGVNTEAFF.

This clonotype showed up just a few times. The rearrangement uses TRBV27 and TRBJ2-1; D may correspond to TRBD1 or TRBD2 (5 bases each). Trimming stripped 7 bases from V and 3 bases from J, with 16 bases between. The CDR3 totals 15 residues. The germline CDR1 and CDR2 sequences are MNHEY and SMNVEV (reference sequence). The CDR3 loop is CASTQRLGRYNEQFF. The CDR3 coding sequence is TGTGCCAGCACACAAAGACTGGGACGCTACAATGAGCAGTTCTTC.

This chain uses TRBV7-2 with TRBJ2-7, with D possibly TRBD1 on 6 matching bases. Germline CDR1 and CDR2: SGHTA and FQGNSA. V lost 0 bases, J lost 4 bases, and 16 bases lay in between. There are 16 residues in the CDR3. CDR3 coding DNA: TGTGCCAGCAGCTTAGCCCCAGGCAGGGGTGGGTACGAGCAGTACTTC. Translating it yields CASSLAPGRGGYEQYF. Combining the CDR3 with reference TRBV7-2 and TRBJ2-7 gives the whole variable domain GAGVSQSPSNKVTEKGKDVELRCDPISGHTALYWYRQSLGQGLEFLIYFQGNSAPDKSGLPSDRFSAERTGGSVSTLTIQRTQQEDSAVYLCASSLAPGRGGYEQYFGPGTRLTVT.

This clonotype has a handful of counts. V is TRBV12-3 or TRBV12-4 and J is TRBJ2-3; TRBD1 aligns across 9 bases. V lost 3 bases to trimming and J lost 2 bases; unmatched junction nucleotides: 6. This CDR3 has 16 amino acids. The CDR3 DNA reads TGTGCCAGCAGTTTTAGGGGACAGGGTACCACAGATACGCAGTATTTT. Translated: CASSFRGQGTTDTQYF.

The genes are TRBV4-3 and TRBJ2-1; no firm D call. Germline values: CDR1 LGHNA, CDR2 YSLEER. Trimming left V 0 bases short and J 2 bases short, with 8 bases between. The CDR3 sequence is 15 residues long. The CDR3 DNA reads TGCGCCAGCAGCCAAGAACGGGCCACCTACAATGAGCAGTTCTTC. This encodes CASSQERATYNEQFF.

This clonotype was detected only a few times. An end of the junction differs from the germline gene, which may be a read error. CDR3 sequence reads: CAGSLAGTTPDTQYF. In nucleotides, the CDR3 is TGTGCCGGCAGTTTAGCGGGGACCACACCCGATACGCAGTATTTT. The rearrangement joins TRBV12-3 or TRBV12-4 to TRBJ2-3; 8 nucleotides line up with TRBD2. The CDR3 contains 15 residues.

This chain links TRBV5-1 with TRBJ1-4; D is perhaps TRBD1 (6 bases). CDR3 length equals 15 residues. CDR1 and CDR2 (germline): SGHRS, YFSETQ. V shed 2 bases and J shed 8 bases, with 16 bases lying between them. Here the CDR3 reads CASSFQGGTVEKLFF. CDR3 sequence (DNA): TGCGCCAGCAGCTTTCAAGGGGGAACGGTAGAAAAACTGTTTTTT.

This clonotype has just a few counts. The chain has TRBV20-1 and TRBJ2-7; D not resolved. Germline assignment: CDR1 DFQATT and CDR2 SNEGSKA (reference sequence). This CDR3 spans 13 amino acids. Trimming stripped 2 bases from V and 1 base from J, with 9 bases between. This chain's CDR3 is CSARRQASYEQYF. For the CDR3, the DNA is TGCAGTGCTAGAAGGCAAGCATCCTACGAGCAGTACTTC.

The gene calls are TRBV20-1 and TRBJ2-1; 11 bases fit TRBD2. This CDR3 comprises 15 residues. Germline CDR1 and CDR2: DFQATT and SNEGSKA (reference sequence). V gave up 3 bases and J gave up 3 bases; unmatched junction bases: 4. The CDR3 DNA is TGCAGTGCTAGGGGACTAGCGGCTTACTACAATGAGCAGTTCTTC. It yields the protein CSARGLAAYYNEQFF.

This clonotype showed up just a few times. Here the CDR3 DNA reads TGTGCCAGCAGCCCTAAGGAGTTTGTAGCGGGAGTCACAGATACGCAGTATTTT. Its protein is CASSPKEFVAGVTDTQYF. J is TRBJ2-3 and V is TRBV7-9; 9 bases map to TRBD2. V dropped 5 bases and J dropped 2; count of bases not matched to a gene: 14. There are 18 residues in the CDR3. Germline V gene lookup returns CDR1 SEHNR and CDR2 FQNEAQ (reference sequence).

The chain recombines TRBV20-1 with TRBJ1-1; D is unclear. In germline, CDR1 is DFQATT, CDR2 SNEGSKA (reference sequence). The CDR3 sequence is 8 residues long. The CDR3 loop reads CTPTEAFF. For the CDR3, the DNA is TGCACCCCGACAGAAGCTTTCTTT.

Remarks on this clonotype: The junction shows a germline mismatch at one end, possibly a read error. V gene TRBV7-7 combines with J gene TRBJ2-2; no reliable D call. The CDR3 covers 16 residues. CDR1 SSHAT and CDR2 FNYEAQ come from the germline V gene (reference sequence). As DNA, the CDR3 is TGTGCTAGCAGCCCCAGTATCGGCGGGAACACCGGGGAGCTGTTTTTT. This gives the protein CASSPSIGGNTGELFF.

This clonotype was seen a few times. The chain combines TRBV29-1 with TRBJ2-7, with a weak D call TRBD1 (6 bases). CDR3 length: 13 residues. V dropped 4 bases and J dropped 6 bases, with 16 bases sitting between them. From germline, CDR1 is SQVTM and CDR2 ANQGSEA. The CDR3 bases are TGCAGCGTTGGAGGGGGAAGGGATCGCGAGCAGTACTTC. Its protein is CSVGGGRDREQYF.

The chain recombines TRBV5-1 with TRBJ2-2, with D uncertain. Germline CDR1 is SGHRS and CDR2 is YFSETQ. Trimming stripped 4 bases from V and 5 bases from J, with 15 bases between. CDR3 length equals 15 residues. CDR3 DNA: TGCGCCAGCAGCCCTCTGGGGATTGATACCGGGGAGCTGTTTTTT. This translates into CASSPLGIDTGELFF. Full variable domain (outside the CDR3, taken from reference TRBV5-1 and TRBJ2-2): KAGVTQTPRYLIKTRGQQVTLSCSPISGHRSVSWYQQTPGQGLQFLFEYFSETQRNKGNFPGRFSGRQFSNSRSEMNVSTLELGDSALYLCASSPLGIDTGELFFGEGSRLTVL.